The rows below give T cell receptor beta chains drawn from one sample of a study of T-cell reconstitution after alpha-beta-depleted transplantation in children. TCRdb re-derived calls from the PCR reads in MiXCR, one entry per CDR3 protein. In the table there are hundreds of thousands of distinct CDR3 sequences, 16% of which are singletons. The sample here was PBMCs from the stem cell graft donor, taken from the stem cell graft. Receptor source: a human donor who donated a stem cell graft to a child with acute myeloid leukemia. Both conserved end residues are part of each CDR3. The order of the fields is clone size, J gene, V gene, D gene, CDR3 DNA, CDR3 protein. D genes are given only for firm matches. Clone size, where shown, is once, few, many, or a class for clones that have expanded.

clone_size: -
j_call: TRBJ1-3
v_call: TRBV7-2
d_call: -
cdr3_nt: TGTGCCAGCGGCTCCCGGGACCCGGGGAGCAACACCATATATTTT
cdr3_aa: CASGSRDPGSNTIYF

clone_size: many
j_call: TRBJ2-1
v_call: TRBV29-1
d_call: TRBD2
cdr3_nt: TGCAGCGTTGACCTCAAAGCGGGGGGCCCCCTCTCCTACAATGAGCAGTTCTTC
cdr3_aa: CSVDLKAGGPLSYNEQFF

clone_size: few
j_call: TRBJ2-5
v_call: TRBV12-3/TRBV12-4
d_call: -
cdr3_nt: TGTGCCAGCAGTTTAGTCGGGGAGGCGGAGACCCAGTACTTC
cdr3_aa: CASSLVGEAETQYF

clone_size: few
j_call: TRBJ2-6
v_call: TRBV12-3/TRBV12-4
d_call: -
cdr3_nt: TGTGCCAGCAGTTTATCTGCCTCTGGGGCCAACGTCCTGACTTTC
cdr3_aa: CASSLSASGANVLTF

clone_size: few
j_call: TRBJ1-1
v_call: TRBV6-1
d_call: -
cdr3_nt: TGTGCCAGCAGTCGCGGGGGGAAAGGTGGGAACACTGAAGCTTTCTTT
cdr3_aa: CASSRGGKGGNTEAFF

clone_size: few
j_call: TRBJ2-1
v_call: TRBV28
d_call: TRBD2
cdr3_nt: TGTGCCAGCAGTCTCTCCGGGACTAGCGGTACCTACAATGAGCAGTTCTTC
cdr3_aa: CASSLSGTSGTYNEQFF

clone_size: many
j_call: TRBJ1-3
v_call: TRBV11-2
d_call: -
cdr3_nt: TGTGCCAGCAGCCTATCACGGGGACACTCTGGAAACACCATATATTTT
cdr3_aa: CASSLSRGHSGNTIYF

clone_size: -
j_call: TRBJ2-4
v_call: TRBV27
d_call: -
cdr3_nt: TGTGCCAGCAGTTTTAGAACAGACCTAGCCAAAAACATTCAGTACTTC
cdr3_aa: CASSFRTDLAKNIQYF

clone_size: many
j_call: TRBJ2-1
v_call: TRBV20-1
d_call: TRBD2
cdr3_nt: TGCAGTGCTAGGGGGACTAGCGGGGGGAATGAGCAGTTCTTC
cdr3_aa: CSARGTSGGNEQFF

clone_size: few
j_call: TRBJ1-1
v_call: TRBV5-1
d_call: -
cdr3_nt: TGCGCCAGCTCCATCTCGGGAACTCACACTGAAGCTTTCTTT
cdr3_aa: CASSISGTHTEAFF

clone_size: -
j_call: TRBJ2-2
v_call: TRBV5-1
d_call: -
cdr3_nt: TGCGCCAGCACCCTGGAGGCGGACACCGGGGAGCTGTTTTTT
cdr3_aa: CASTLEADTGELFF

clone_size: -
j_call: TRBJ2-5
v_call: TRBV20-1
d_call: TRBD2
cdr3_nt: TGCTGTGCTAGAGATATAAGCCTAGCGGGGGGTGAGGAGACCCAGTACTTC
cdr3_aa: CCARDISLAGGEETQYF

clone_size: few
j_call: TRBJ2-7
v_call: TRBV20-1
d_call: TRBD1
cdr3_nt: TGCAGTGTTGCAACCCCGGGACAGGGGGTGGACGAGCAGTACTTC
cdr3_aa: CSVATPGQGVDEQYF

clone_size: -
j_call: TRBJ2-1
v_call: TRBV5-1
d_call: -
cdr3_nt: TGCGCCAGCAGAGAAGGGGGGGGCACCTACAATGAGCAGTTCTTC
cdr3_aa: CASREGGGTYNEQFF

clone_size: many
j_call: TRBJ1-2
v_call: TRBV7-9
d_call: -
cdr3_nt: TGTGCCAGCTCTAGCTACTATGGCTACACCTTC
cdr3_aa: CASSSYYGYTF

clone_size: few
j_call: TRBJ1-6
v_call: TRBV5-1
d_call: -
cdr3_nt: TGCGCCAGCAGCTTGCAGGCAGGGGATTCACCCCTCCACTTT
cdr3_aa: CASSLQAGDSPLHF

clone_size: -
j_call: TRBJ1-4
v_call: TRBV14
d_call: -
cdr3_nt: TGTGCCAGCAGCCGGACAGTTAATGAAAAACTGTTTTTT
cdr3_aa: CASSRTVNEKLFF

clone_size: many
j_call: TRBJ1-1
v_call: TRBV29-1
d_call: -
cdr3_nt: TGCAGCGTCTCGGGACTGATGAACACTGAAGCTTTCTTT
cdr3_aa: CSVSGLMNTEAFF

clone_size: many
j_call: TRBJ2-5
v_call: TRBV20-1
d_call: TRBD1
cdr3_nt: TGCAGTGCTCCATTTCACAGGGGGCGGGAGACCCAGTACTTC
cdr3_aa: CSAPFHRGRETQYF

clone_size: few
j_call: TRBJ2-2
v_call: TRBV5-1
d_call: -
cdr3_nt: TGCGCCAGCCACGGTCAACGTAGTCCCGGGGAGCTGTTTTTT
cdr3_aa: CASHGQRSPGELFF

clone_size: many
j_call: TRBJ2-1
v_call: TRBV20-1
d_call: -
cdr3_nt: TGCAGTGCTAATCGGGACCATAACTACAATGAGCAGTTCTTC
cdr3_aa: CSANRDHNYNEQFF

clone_size: many
j_call: TRBJ2-1
v_call: TRBV5-1
d_call: -
cdr3_nt: TGCGCCAGCAGCAGGAAGCAGGCGGGTGAGCAGTTCTTC
cdr3_aa: CASSRKQAGEQFF

clone_size: few
j_call: TRBJ2-7
v_call: TRBV27
d_call: -
cdr3_nt: TGTGCCAGCAGCTCCAGGTCCGGAGGCGAGCAGTACTTC
cdr3_aa: CASSSRSGGEQYF

clone_size: few
j_call: TRBJ2-1
v_call: TRBV5-1
d_call: TRBD2
cdr3_nt: TGCGCCAGCAGGCCTATGACTAGCGGGAGTGGGGATGAGCAGTTCTTC
cdr3_aa: CASRPMTSGSGDEQFF

clone_size: many
j_call: TRBJ2-2
v_call: TRBV15
d_call: -
cdr3_nt: TGTGCCACCAGCAGACTGAACACCGGGGAGCTGTTTTTT
cdr3_aa: CATSRLNTGELFF

clone_size: few
j_call: TRBJ2-3
v_call: TRBV12-3/TRBV12-4
d_call: -
cdr3_nt: TGTGCCAGCAACGGGCAGGGTATCGGCACAGATACGCAGTATTTT
cdr3_aa: CASNGQGIGTDTQYF